Shown below are 2 T cell receptor beta chains from a single sample sequenced in a study of cytotoxic CD8 clonotypes in ibrutinib-treated CLL. This table comes from immunoSEQ multiplex PCR, and its TCRdb copy is limited to in-frame clones, with some not included. The table records some 200,000 clones, approximately 68% of them present only once. The sequencing used PBMCs, collected after 24 months of ibrutinib treatment. The receptors stem from a human donor with chronic lymphocytic leukemia.

This clone was detected only once. The rearrangement links TRBV19 to TRBJ2-7, with TRBD2 matching 9 bases. The CDR3 extends over 14 amino acids. The V gene's germline CDR1 is LNHDA and CDR2 SQIVND (reference sequence). J was trimmed by 0 bases and V by 5 bases; bases with no gene match: 2. CDR3: CASSYSGSSYEQYF. The CDR3 region has the DNA TGTGCCAGTAGTTATAGCGGGAGCTCCTACGAGCAGTACTTC. The whole variable domain, remainder taken from reference TRBV19 and TRBJ2-7, is DGGITQSPKYLFRKEGQNVTLSCEQNLNHDAMYWYRQDPGQGLRLIYYSQIVNDFQKGDIAEGYSVSREKKESFPLTVTSAQKNPTAFYLCASSYSGSSYEQYFGPGTRLTVT.

The chain recombines TRBV15 with TRBJ2-7; 8 bases are a match to TRBD1. V dropped 5 bases and J dropped 2; count of bases not matched to a gene: 11. There are 16 residues in the CDR3. Germline V lookup: CDR1 LNHNV, CDR2 YYDKDF (reference sequence). In nucleotides, the CDR3 is TGTGCCACCAGCCGACTAGGAGGGACAGGAGCCTACGAGCAGTACTTC. It specifies CATSRLGGTGAYEQYF.